These 21 T cell receptor beta chains were sequenced from one sample in a study of cytomegalovirus exposure and HLA in healthy donors. The PCR had 60 Vbeta and 13 Jbeta primers. The protocol was immunoSEQ multiplex PCR, while the TCRdb copy is restricted to in-frame clones and leaves out a portion. The data show 160,000 or so clones, 70% to 85% seen once. The sequenced sample was PBMCs. These TCRs come from a man aged 35 to 55 in good health and CMV-seronegative.

The J gene is TRBJ2-7, the V gene TRBV5-4; TRBD2 might be the D (5 bases). The CDR3 loop spans 16 amino acids. Germline V gene data show CDR1 as SGHNT and CDR2 as YYREEE (reference sequence). V gave up 0 bases and J gave up 0 bases, with 13 bases separating them. The CDR3 nucleotides read TGTGCCAGCAGCTTGGAGAGCGGATCCGCCTCCTACGAGCAGTACTTC. It encodes CASSLESGSASYEQYF.

V is TRBV7-6 and J is TRBJ1-1; the match to TRBD1 covers 7 bases. This CDR3 has 14 residues. J lost 6 bases, V lost 5 bases, and 9 bases had no gene match. The V gene's germline CDR1 is SGHVS and CDR2 FNYEAQ. CDR3 nucleotide sequence: TGTGCCAGCAGCCTGGGGACAGACGGCCCTGAAGCTTTCTTT. Its translation: CASSLGTDGPEAFF. Drawing the rest from reference TRBV7-6 and TRBJ1-1, the complete variable domain is GAGVSQSPRYKVTKRGQDVALRCDPISGHVSLYWYRQALGQGPEFLTYFNYEAQQDKSGLPNDRFSAERPEGSISTLTIQRTEQRDSAMYRCASSLGTDGPEAFFGQGTRLTVV.

The CDR3 sequence is CASSSDVGPEETQYF. The CDR3 nucleotides read TGCGCCAGCAGCTCGGATGTGGGCCCAGAAGAGACCCAGTACTTC. The rearrangement links TRBV5-1 to TRBJ2-5; D is undetermined. The CDR3 sequence is 15 residues long. Trimming stripped 3 bases from V and 3 bases from J, with 15 bases between. Germline CDR1 is SGHRS and CDR2 is YFSETQ.

CDR3 region: CAIRTPAGGSYEQYF. The CDR3 coding sequence is TGTGCCATTAGGACCCCCGCGGGGGGCTCCTACGAGCAGTACTTC. The genes are TRBV10-3 and TRBJ2-7; 8 bases map to TRBD2. The J segment lost 0 bases and the V segment lost 9 bases, leaving 10 bases of the junction unmatched. CDR3 length: 15 amino acids. Germline CDR1 reads ENHRY; CDR2 reads SYGVKD.

There are a few counts of this clone. The chain has TRBV6-6 and TRBJ2-1, with D possibly TRBD2 on 5 matching bases. With 6 bases removed from V and 8 bases from J, the gap between germline ends came to 14 bases. This CDR3 region has 13 residues. Germline V gene sequence: CDR1 MNHNY, CDR2 SVGAGI (reference sequence). Here the CDR3 DNA reads TGTGCCAGCAGGACTATAGACCCACATGAGCAGTTCTTC. Translation: CASRTIDPHEQFF.

The chain employs TRBV5-1 and TRBJ1-1, with TRBD1 matching 7 bases. The CDR3 runs 16 residues. V trimming: 4 bases; J trimming: 1 base; junction bases outside the gene matches: 10. CDR1 and CDR2 from the germline V gene are SGHRS and YFSETQ. This chain's CDR3 is CASSPKRDSPNTEAFF. CDR3 nucleotides: TGCGCCAGCAGCCCAAAAAGGGACAGCCCGAACACTGAAGCTTTCTTT.

The table lists this clone with a count of one. A read error may account for a junction end that differs from germline. The genes are TRBV7-9 and TRBJ2-7; D is unresolved. The V gene's germline CDR1 is SEHNR and CDR2 FQNEAQ (reference sequence). This CDR3 is built from 12 residues. In DNA form, the CDR3 reads TGTTCCAGCAGCTTAGGCAGTTACGAGCAGTACTTC. Residues: CSSSLGSYEQYF.

The chain has TRBV5-1 and TRBJ2-1; the D gene is possibly TRBD2 (6 bases). The CDR3 covers 13 residues. The V gene's germline CDR1 is SGHRS and CDR2 YFSETQ. The ends were cut back, 7 bases at V and 0 bases at J, with 8 bases in the middle. CDR3 DNA: TGCGCCAGCGGGACTGCCTCCTACAATGAGCAGTTCTTC. This encodes CASGTASYNEQFF. Full variable domain (outside the CDR3, taken from reference TRBV5-1 and TRBJ2-1): KAGVTQTPRYLIKTRGQQVTLSCSPISGHRSVSWYQQTPGQGLQFLFEYFSETQRNKGNFPGRFSGRQFSNSRSEMNVSTLELGDSALYLCASGTASYNEQFFGPGTRLTVL.

Comments on this clone: Other nucleotide sequences from this sample produce the same CDR3. The chain recombines TRBV30 with TRBJ1-5, with TRBD1 matching 7 bases. Germline CDR1 reads GTSNPN; CDR2 reads SVGIG (reference sequence). The CDR3 spans 13 residues. V was clipped by 5 bases and J by 7 bases; unmatched bases: 8. The CDR3 is CAWSGQGGQPQHF. The DNA for the CDR3 is TGTGCCTGGTCGGGGCAGGGGGGACAGCCCCAGCATTTT. The whole variable domain, remainder taken from reference TRBV30 and TRBJ1-5, is SQTIHQWPATLVQPVGSPLSLECTVEGTSNPNLYWYRQAAGRGLQLLFYSVGIGQISSEVPQNLSASRPQDRQFILSSKKLLLSDSGFYLCAWSGQGGQPQHFGDGTRLSIL.

The rearrangement links TRBV5-8 to TRBJ1-1; D call uncertain. Germline V gene data show CDR1 as SGHTS and CDR2 as YDEGEE. Trimming left V 1 base short and J 0 bases short, with 10 bases between. There are 15 residues in the CDR3. CDR3 amino acids: CASSLSGFMNTEAFF. The CDR3 DNA reads TGTGCCAGCAGCTTGTCGGGGTTCATGAACACTGAAGCTTTCTTT. Drawing the rest from reference TRBV5-8 and TRBJ1-1, the complete variable domain is EAGVTQSPTHLIKTRGQQATLRCSPISGHTSVYWYQQALGLGLQFLLWYDEGEERNRGNFPPRFSGRQFPNYSSELNVNALELEDSALYLCASSLSGFMNTEAFFGQGTRLTVV.

The gene calls are TRBV29-1 and TRBJ2-7; D remains unclear. The length of the CDR3 is 11 residues. Germline assignment: CDR1 SQVTM and CDR2 ANQGSEA. With 4 bases removed from V and 3 bases from J, the gap between germline ends came to 7 bases. In DNA form, the CDR3 reads TGCAGCGTTGTGTCAGGCTACGAGCAGTACTTC. Protein sequence: CSVVSGYEQYF.

The chain has TRBV5-1 and TRBJ1-6, with TRBD1 matching 9 bases. V dropped 3 bases and J dropped 10; count of bases not matched to a gene: 5. CDR1 and CDR2 (germline): SGHRS, YFSETQ. There are 14 residues in the CDR3. CDR3 DNA: TGCGCCAGCAGCTCGGGACAGGGAAGCTCACCCCTCCACTTT. It yields the protein CASSSGQGSSPLHF.

This clone was seen a single time. The gene calls are TRBV7-8 and TRBJ2-2, with D possibly being TRBD1 (6 bases). The germline CDR1 and CDR2 sequences are SGHVS and FQNEAQ. This CDR3 is built from 16 residues. Trimming shortened V by 7 bases and J by 4 bases, and 19 bases separated the two germline ends. The CDR3 DNA follows: TGTGCCAGCACCAAGATCCCCAGGGGCCCCACCGGGGAGCTGTTTTTT. Protein: CASTKIPRGPTGELFF.

J is TRBJ1-4 and V is TRBV18; 9 positions match TRBD1. The CDR3 covers 16 residues. Germline V gene lookup returns CDR1 KGHSH and CDR2 LQKENI. J gave up 6 bases and V 3 bases, and 8 bases lay outside the gene matches. CDR3 DNA: TGTGCCAGCTCACCTTCTGGGGGACAGGGCTATGAAAAACTGTTTTTT. Translating gives CASSPSGGQGYEKLFF.

This clone has more than one count but fewer than ten. This rearrangement joins TRBV5-1 to TRBJ1-1, with D tentatively TRBD1 (6 bases). In germline, CDR1 is SGHRS, CDR2 YFSETQ. The CDR3 runs 15 residues. V lost 0 bases to trimming and J lost 0 bases, with 9 bases between them. The DNA of the CDR3 is TGCGCCAGCAGCTTGGCCGGGACATTGAACACTGAAGCTTTCTTT. Protein: CASSLAGTLNTEAFF.

The gene calls are TRBV27 and TRBJ1-1, with 7 bases identical to TRBD1. The trim removed 2 bases at V and 2 bases at J, leaving 2 bases unmatched. The CDR3 is 14 amino acids. Germline CDR1 MNHEY, CDR2 SMNVEV (reference sequence). The CDR3 DNA follows: TGTGCCAGCAGTTTAGGGACAGCTAACACTGAAGCTTTCTTT. It specifies CASSLGTANTEAFF.

This chain links TRBV30 with TRBJ2-7, with D unclear. The CDR3 runs to 14 residues. With 0 bases removed from V and 3 bases from J, the gap between germline ends came to 12 bases. Germline CDR1 and CDR2: GTSNPN and SVGIG (reference sequence). CDR3 residues: CAWSVWRLRYEQYF. The CDR3 DNA reads as TGTGCCTGGAGTGTATGGAGACTTCGCTACGAGCAGTACTTC.

The chain couples TRBV7-9 to TRBJ2-3, with 11 nucleotides matching TRBD2. The CDR3 totals 15 residues. The V gene end was trimmed by 1 base and the J gene end by 5 bases; junction bases not matched to a gene: 2. The germline V gene encodes CDR1 SEHNR and CDR2 FQNEAQ (reference sequence). CDR3: CASSLVGTSGDTQYF. The CDR3 DNA reads TGTGCCAGCAGCTTAGTAGGGACTAGCGGAGATACGCAGTATTTT.

This chain connects TRBV9 to TRBJ2-7; 7 nucleotides agree with TRBD1. Germline CDR1 SGDLS, CDR2 YYNGEE. This CDR3 comprises 17 residues. V trimming: 0 bases; J trimming: 7 bases; junction bases outside the gene matches: 16. CDR3 loop: CASSVGEGDSKNFEQYF. CDR3 nucleotides: TGTGCCAGCAGCGTAGGCGAGGGGGACAGCAAAAACTTTGAGCAGTACTTC.

The V call is TRBV6-1, the J call TRBJ1-3, with no clear D. Trimming took 7 bases from V and 0 from J, leaving 10 bases between them. This CDR3 is built from 14 residues. CDR1 and CDR2 from the germline V gene are MNHNS and SASEGT. CDR3: CASTGSISGNTIYF. CDR3 in DNA: TGTGCCAGCACGGGGAGTATCTCTGGAAACACCATATATTTT.

The J gene is TRBJ1-2, the V gene TRBV28; D is ambiguous. V dropped 4 bases and J dropped 2 bases, with 11 bases sitting between them. This CDR3 is built from 14 residues. Germline loops: CDR1 MDHEN, CDR2 SYDVKM. The CDR3 spells CASSSLAGNYGYTF. The CDR3 DNA reads as TGTGCCAGCAGTTCCCTTGCGGGAAACTATGGCTACACCTTC.